One and the same sample provided the 25 T cell receptor beta chains below, sequenced in a study of long-term antiretroviral therapy in people with HIV. An immunoSEQ assay, version v3.0, was performed at survey level. Data came from immunoSEQ multiplex PCR; TCRdb stores just in-frame clones and leaves some out. The sample consists of 15,000 to 20,000 clones, around 80% of them appearing once. This material consisted of unsorted PBMCs, taken 0.1 years after starting antiretroviral therapy. Receptor source: a man in his late teens or twenties with HIV.

The V call is TRBV7-3, the J call TRBJ1-1; no firm D call. The CDR3 length is 14 residues. From germline, CDR1 is SGHTA and CDR2 FQGTGA. The germline V and J ends were trimmed by 9 bases and 5 bases, with 19 bases remaining between them. The CDR3 is CASFVGPMGTEAFF. The CDR3 DNA reads TGTGCCAGTTTCGTTGGGCCAATGGGTACTGAAGCTTTCTTT.

The chain recombines TRBV2 with TRBJ2-1; D unresolved. Germline CDR1 reads SNHLY; CDR2 reads FYNNEI. CDR3 size: 14 residues. V was cut by 8 bases and J by 6 bases, with 17 bases left in between. The CDR3 DNA is TGTGCCAGCTCTTTCCAGGCGAGTCTCAATGAGCAGTTCTTC. It translates to CASSFQASLNEQFF. Full variable domain (rest looked up from reference TRBV2 and TRBJ2-1): EPEVTQTPSHQVTQMGQEVILRCVPISNHLYFYWYRQILGQKVEFLVSFYNNEISEKSEIFDDQFSVERPDGSNFTLKIRSTKLEDSAMYFCASSFQASLNEQFFGPGTRLTVL.

The CDR3 coding sequence is TGTGCCAGCAGCTTACAAGCCGGGGAGCAGTACTTC. Amino acid sequence: CASSLQAGEQYF. The V and J genes are TRBV7-6 and TRBJ2-7; no clear D gene. The V end lost 2 bases, the J end lost 7 bases, and 9 bases lay between the germline ends. Germline-derived CDR1 and CDR2 are SGHVS and FNYEAQ. This CDR3 spans 12 amino acids. The full variable domain, completed using reference TRBV7-6 and TRBJ2-7, is GAGVSQSPRYKVTKRGQDVALRCDPISGHVSLYWYRQALGQGPEFLTYFNYEAQQDKSGLPNDRFSAERPEGSISTLTIQRTEQRDSAMYRCASSLQAGEQYFGPGTRLTVT.

This sequence joins TRBV27 and TRBJ1-4; D is ambiguous. The germline V gene encodes CDR1 MNHEY and CDR2 SMNVEV (reference sequence). Trimming pared 10 bases from V and 0 bases from J, leaving 12 bases between. CDR3 length: 14 amino acids. CDR3 loop: CATTTHSTNEKLFF. CDR3 DNA sequence: TGTGCCACCACTACTCATTCAACTAATGAAAAACTGTTTTTT.

This chain connects TRBV5-1 to TRBJ2-5, with TRBD2 identical over 7 bases. J was trimmed by 3 bases and V by 2 bases; bases with no gene match: 10. CDR1 and CDR2 (germline): SGHRS, YFSETQ. The CDR3 extends over 16 amino acids. The CDR3 region has the DNA TGCGCCAGCAGCTTCCCCCGGGCTAGCGGTAAAGAGACCCAGTACTTC. Protein product: CASSFPRASGKETQYF.

V gene TRBV29-1 combines with J gene TRBJ2-5; 7 bases align to TRBD2. V shed 4 bases, J shed 4 bases, and the junction held 12 bases outside the gene matches. Germline V gene sequence: CDR1 SQVTM, CDR2 ANQGSEA. The CDR3 runs 15 residues. CDR3 sequence reads: CSVGPSGNLIETQYF. CDR3 nucleotides: TGCAGCGTTGGGCCTAGCGGAAATCTAATAGAGACCCAGTACTTC.

This chain uses TRBV5-4 with TRBJ1-3; D not certain. The CDR3 length is 13 residues. Germline V gene lookup returns CDR1 SGHNT and CDR2 YYREEE (reference sequence). V was shortened by 8 bases and J by 1 base, with 10 bases between the two germline ends. CDR3 in DNA: TGTGCCAGTAGGAGGAATTCTGGAAACACCATATATTTT. This codes for CASRRNSGNTIYF.

The chain joins TRBV6-5 to TRBJ2-3; D is unresolved. Trimming took 5 bases from V and 6 from J, leaving 12 bases between them. CDR1 MNHEY and CDR2 SVGAGI come from the germline V gene. The CDR3 runs 13 residues. In nucleotides, the CDR3 is TGTGCCAGCAGTACTCTCCCGGAGGATACGCAGTATTTT. Its protein product is CASSTLPEDTQYF.

The rearrangement links TRBV9 to TRBJ2-2; 10 bases are shared with TRBD2. CDR1 is SGDLS, CDR2 YYNGEE, per germline. The trim removed 4 bases at V and 4 bases at J, leaving 7 bases unmatched. This CDR3 is 16 amino acids long. CDR3 in amino acids: CASSLSSGGTTGELFF. The CDR3 coding sequence is TGTGCCAGCAGCTTGTCTAGCGGGGGCACCACCGGGGAGCTGTTTTTT.

The chain uses TRBV28 and TRBJ1-2; 11 bases are a match to TRBD1. Germline V gene data show CDR1 as MDHEN and CDR2 as SYDVKM. The junction had 8 bases not matched to a gene; V was cut back by 4 bases and J by 7 bases. CDR3 length: 15 residues. CDR3 residues: CASSSPGQGAGGYTF. The CDR3 nucleotides read TGTGCCAGCAGTTCGCCAGGACAGGGGGCTGGTGGCTACACCTTC.

V and J are TRBV5-1 and TRBJ1-5; D remains ambiguous. The CDR3 is 18 amino acids. Trimming took off 3 bases at V and 2 bases at J, with 21 bases between the two ends. The germline CDR1 and CDR2 sequences are SGHRS and YFSETQ. The CDR3 DNA is TGCGCCAGCAGCTGGAAAAGGGTCCTAAGGGTCGGCAATCAGCCCCAGCATTTT. It yields the protein CASSWKRVLRVGNQPQHF. Drawing the rest from reference TRBV5-1 and TRBJ1-5, the complete variable domain is KAGVTQTPRYLIKTRGQQVTLSCSPISGHRSVSWYQQTPGQGLQFLFEYFSETQRNKGNFPGRFSGRQFSNSRSEMNVSTLELGDSALYLCASSWKRVLRVGNQPQHFGDGTRLSIL.

This clone was found once. The chain couples TRBV18 to TRBJ1-1; maybe TRBD1 (6 bases). V lost 3 bases and J 5 bases, leaving 22 bases between the germline ends. This CDR3 spans 17 amino acids. Germline V gene sequence: CDR1 KGHSH, CDR2 LQKENI. CDR3 amino acids: CASSPQDLTGKRTEAFF. The CDR3 DNA reads TGTGCCAGCTCACCGCAAGACCTTACAGGGAAGAGAACTGAAGCTTTCTTT.

J is TRBJ2-5 and V is TRBV7-8, with TRBD2 matching over 12 bases. The ends lost 5 bases at V and 4 bases at J; junction bases unmatched: 11. Germline assignment: CDR1 SGHVS and CDR2 FQNEAQ. The CDR3 has 17 residues. The DNA of the CDR3 is TGTGCCAGCAGCCCATCCTTCCTAGCGGGGGGGCCAGAGACCCAGTACTTC. Its protein is CASSPSFLAGGPETQYF.

The V gene is TRBV7-9, the J gene TRBJ2-5; no clear D. Germline assignment: CDR1 SEHNR and CDR2 FQNEAQ (reference sequence). Trimming left V 2 bases short and J 5 bases short, with 9 bases between. The CDR3 has 13 residues. CDR3 amino acids: CASSLFQRETQYF. DNA of the CDR3: TGTGCCAGCAGCTTATTCCAACGCGAGACCCAGTACTTC.

In its sample, this clone was seen once. V is TRBV7-8 and J is TRBJ2-2; 8 bases agree with TRBD2. The CDR3 is made up of 16 amino acids. Germline V gives CDR1 SGHVS, CDR2 FQNEAQ. V shed 2 bases, J shed 6 bases, and the junction held 8 bases outside the gene matches. CDR3 sequence reads: CASSLLASGRPGELFF. CDR3 sequence (DNA): TGTGCCAGCAGCTTATTAGCCAGCGGGAGACCCGGGGAGCTGTTTTTT.

The CDR3 reads CAWSVDAGFREAFF. CDR3 coding DNA: TGTGCCTGGAGTGTTGACGCGGGGTTCCGGGAAGCTTTCTTT. This chain links TRBV30 with TRBJ1-1, with D unresolved. Trimming pared 0 bases from V and 8 bases from J, leaving 16 bases between. The germline V gene has CDR1 GTSNPN and CDR2 SVGIG (reference sequence). This CDR3 contains 14 residues.

The rearrangement joins TRBV7-2 to TRBJ2-3; a possible D gene is TRBD2 (6 bases). The CDR3 covers 18 residues. V gave up 5 bases and J gave up 0 bases, with 21 bases separating them. The germline V gene has CDR1 SGHTA and CDR2 FQGNSA. The CDR3: CASSGTQGGSGSTDTQYF. The CDR3 DNA follows: TGTGCCAGCAGCGGAACCCAAGGTGGTAGCGGTAGCACAGATACGCAGTATTTT.

The V gene is TRBV4-2, the J gene TRBJ2-7; 7 bases are a match to TRBD1. Germline lookup yields CDR1 LGHNA and CDR2 YNFKEQ. Unmatched junction bases numbered 9, after V lost 1 base and J lost 12 bases. This CDR3 has 13 residues. CDR3 nucleotide sequence: TGTGCCAGCAGCCAAGTGTCAGGACAGGAGGTGTACTTC. Its translation: CASSQVSGQEVYF.

The chain couples TRBV6-4 to TRBJ2-7, with TRBD1 matching 10 bases. Germline CDR1 reads MRHNA; CDR2 reads SNTAGT. The CDR3 loop spans 17 amino acids. V lost 5 bases, J lost 2 bases, and 12 bases stayed unmatched. The CDR3 sequence: CASSFSGTGDPTYEQYF. The CDR3 DNA is TGTGCCAGCAGTTTTTCCGGGACAGGGGACCCCACCTACGAGCAGTACTTC.

This chain uses TRBV30 with TRBJ2-7, with TRBD2 matching 8 bases. V shed 0 bases and J 1 base; nucleotides not matched to a gene: 5. The germline gives CDR1 GTSNPN, CDR2 SVGIG (reference sequence). This CDR3 contains 15 residues. Written as DNA, the CDR3 is TGTGCCTGGAGTGTAATTAGCGGGAAGTCCTACGAGCAGTACTTC. This translates into CAWSVISGKSYEQYF. Filled out from reference TRBV30 and TRBJ2-7, the complete variable domain reads SQTIHQWPATLVQPVGSPLSLECTVEGTSNPNLYWYRQAAGRGLQLLFYSVGIGQISSEVPQNLSASRPQDRQFILSSKKLLLSDSGFYLCAWSVISGKSYEQYFGPGTRLTVT.

This clone was seen a single time. This chain joins TRBV11-2 and TRBJ2-7; D is unclear. The germline gives CDR1 SGHAT, CDR2 FQNNGV. V lost 2 bases and J lost 1, with 9 bases in between. The CDR3 runs to 14 residues. The CDR3 is CASSLQTVSYEQYF. In DNA form, the CDR3 reads TGTGCCAGCAGCTTACAAACAGTTTCCTACGAGCAGTACTTC.

V usage is TRBV29-1 and J usage is TRBJ1-2; unclear D gene. Trimming took off 4 bases at V and 8 bases at J, with 8 bases between the two ends. Germline values: CDR1 SQVTM, CDR2 ANQGSEA. The CDR3 is 10 residues long. The chain's CDR3 is CSVVGIGYTF. As DNA, the CDR3 is TGCAGCGTTGTAGGGATCGGCTACACCTTC.

The genes are TRBV7-6 and TRBJ1-1; D gene unclear. The CDR3 sequence is 13 residues long. Germline V gene data show CDR1 as SGHVS and CDR2 as FNYEAQ. V was clipped by 5 bases and J by 6 bases, with 13 bases between them. CDR3 region: CASSLGPVAEAFF. For the CDR3, the DNA is TGTGCCAGCAGCCTAGGCCCTGTCGCTGAAGCTTTCTTT.

The chain uses TRBV19 and TRBJ1-2; TRBD1 is a possible D gene (5 bases). CDR1 is LNHDA, CDR2 SQIVND, per germline (reference sequence). This CDR3 contains 13 residues. Trimming removed 6 bases from V and 8 bases from J, with 16 bases in between. The CDR3 protein is CASSREGSGGYTF. The CDR3 DNA reads TGTGCCAGTAGCCGAGAGGGGTCGGGAGGCTACACCTTC.

V is TRBV13 and J is TRBJ2-3; D gene unclear. Per the germline V gene, CDR1 is PRHDT and CDR2 is FYEKMQ (reference sequence). The CDR3 is 14 amino acids. V shed 6 bases and J shed 5 bases, with 15 bases lying between them. CDR3 region: CASRPLRIRDTQYF. In nucleotides, the CDR3 is TGTGCCAGCAGGCCTCTCAGGATCAGAGATACGCAGTATTTT.